The 21 T cell receptor beta chains below come from one sample, sequenced in a study of T cell responses to AZD1222 COVID-19 vaccine. Clones were read by immunoSEQ multiplex PCR, and TCRdb kept only the in-frame ones, dropping some. The sample records approximately 100,000 clones, around nine tenths being singletons. Material: peripheral blood, obtained on day 0 of AZD1222 vaccination. Receptor source: an adult in good health.

The chain employs TRBV30 and TRBJ1-5; D gene unclear. CDR1 and CDR2 (germline): GTSNPN, SVGIG (reference sequence). This CDR3 has 13 amino acids. V lost 2 bases and J 2 bases, leaving 7 bases between the germline ends. In DNA form, the CDR3 reads TGTGCCTGGAGTTTTGGGGGCAATCAGCCCCAGCATTTT. It translates to CAWSFGGNQPQHF.

The V call is TRBV2, the J call TRBJ2-1; D gene unclear. Per the germline V gene, CDR1 is SNHLY and CDR2 is FYNNEI. Trimming stripped 8 bases from V and 0 bases from J, with 14 bases between. CDR3 length: 15 amino acids. CDR3 amino acids: CASYQQVSSYNEQFF. CDR3 DNA: TGTGCCAGCTATCAGCAGGTGAGCTCCTACAATGAGCAGTTCTTC.

This rearrangement joins TRBV5-1 to TRBJ2-1, with D uncertain. This CDR3 region has 13 residues. V lost 6 bases and J lost 9, with 16 bases in between. Germline CDR1 reads SGHRS; CDR2 reads YFSETQ. The CDR3 nucleotides are TGCGCCAGCACCCCGGGCAGTCCAGGTGAGCAGTTCTTC. It encodes CASTPGSPGEQFF.

V is TRBV11-3 and J is TRBJ2-7; D possibly matches TRBD1 or TRBD2 (5 bases each). The germline V and J ends were trimmed by 5 bases and 5 bases, with 13 bases remaining between them. Germline CDR1 reads SGHNT; CDR2 reads YENEEA. The CDR3 length is 13 residues. The CDR3 here is CASSLLGANEQYF. CDR3 DNA sequence: TGTGCCAGCAGCCTGCTCGGGGCAAACGAGCAGTACTTC.

The rearrangement joins TRBV5-1 to TRBJ1-6; D ambiguous. Per the germline V gene, CDR1 is SGHRS and CDR2 is YFSETQ. With 2 bases removed from V and 5 bases from J, the gap between germline ends came to 11 bases. The CDR3 has 15 residues. The CDR3 DNA is TGCGCCAGCAGCTTAATGACACGCGATAATTCACCCCTCCACTTT. This codes for CASSLMTRDNSPLHF.

The gene calls are TRBV5-1 and TRBJ1-1; D is possibly TRBD1 (5 bases). The germline V and J ends were trimmed by 4 bases and 1 base, with 14 bases remaining between them. CDR3 size: 15 residues. Germline CDR1 reads SGHRS; CDR2 reads YFSETQ. CDR3 in amino acids: CASSPEDIPNTEAFF. The CDR3 bases are TGCGCCAGCAGCCCGGAGGACATTCCGAACACTGAAGCTTTCTTT.

V is TRBV19 and J is TRBJ1-6, with D perhaps TRBD1 (6 bases). Germline V lookup: CDR1 LNHDA, CDR2 SQIVND (reference sequence). CDR3 size: 17 residues. The ends were cut back, 0 bases at V and 5 bases at J, with 14 bases in the middle. The CDR3 is CASSIDFGGANNSPLHF. The CDR3 DNA sequence: TGTGCCAGTAGTATAGATTTCGGGGGCGCCAATAATTCACCCCTCCACTTT.

This rearrangement joins TRBV2 to TRBJ1-5; TRBD1 aligns across 8 bases. The CDR3 has 15 residues. The ends lost 5 bases at V and 1 base at J; junction bases unmatched: 4. Germline V CDR1 and CDR2: SNHLY, FYNNEI. The CDR3 loop reads CASSRQGSSNQPQHF. CDR3 bases: TGTGCCAGCAGTCGACAGGGGTCAAGCAATCAGCCCCAGCATTTT.

The chain is built from TRBV5-1 and TRBJ1-4; D possibly corresponds to TRBD1 (6 bases). The germline V gene has CDR1 SGHRS and CDR2 YFSETQ. The CDR3 is 16 amino acids. V was trimmed by 4 bases and J by 2 bases, leaving 15 bases between them. As DNA, the CDR3 is TGCGCCAGCAGCCCAAGCGGACAGAGGACTAATGAAAAACTGTTTTTT. It is translated as CASSPSGQRTNEKLFF.

This chain connects TRBV5-4 to TRBJ2-5, with D possibly TRBD2 on 5 matching bases. This CDR3 is 14 amino acids long. V was trimmed by 4 bases and J by 5 bases, leaving 15 bases between them. CDR1 and CDR2 from the germline V gene are SGHNT and YYREEE (reference sequence). The CDR3 sequence: CASSAGPTGETQYF. The CDR3 region has the DNA TGTGCCAGCAGCGCGGGCCCCACCGGGGAGACCCAGTACTTC.

In this sample, this clone turned up a few times. V is TRBV2 and J is TRBJ1-2; D unclear. Germline V gene sequence: CDR1 SNHLY, CDR2 FYNNEI. The V and J ends lost 5 bases and 0 bases respectively, with 10 bases between them. The CDR3 totals 14 residues. The CDR3 DNA reads as TGTGCCAGCAGTCCCCCCGGATCTAACTATGGCTACACCTTC. Protein: CASSPPGSNYGYTF.

The chain employs TRBV7-6 and TRBJ2-6; TRBD2 aligns across 8 bases. With 3 bases clipped from V and 0 bases from J, the junction kept 4 bases outside the gene matches. CDR3 size: 17 residues. CDR1 and CDR2 (germline): SGHVS, FNYEAQ. DNA of the CDR3: TGTGCCAGCAGCTTGGATAGCGGGATCTCTGGGGCCAACGTCCTGACTTTC. Translated: CASSLDSGISGANVLTF.

This clone was recorded only once. The chain carries TRBV18 and TRBJ1-5, with D possibly TRBD1 on 6 matching bases. Germline V lookup: CDR1 KGHSH, CDR2 LQKENI. There are 14 residues in the CDR3. Trimming took off 6 bases at V and 4 bases at J, with 13 bases between the two ends. CDR3 region: CASSPGGQNQPQHF. CDR3 nucleotides: TGTGCCAGCTCTCCGGGGGGGCAGAATCAGCCCCAGCATTTT.

The chain uses TRBV28 and TRBJ1-2, with 7 bases that match TRBD1. V lost 10 bases, J lost 2 bases, and 10 bases stayed unmatched. CDR1 is MDHEN and CDR2 is SYDVKM in the germline V gene. The CDR3 has 14 residues. CDR3 sequence reads: CATAGTVLNYGYTF. The CDR3 nucleotides read TGTGCCACCGCCGGGACAGTTCTCAACTATGGCTACACCTTC.

The V and J genes are TRBV29-1 and TRBJ1-1, with 8 nucleotides matching TRBD1. Germline values: CDR1 SQVTM, CDR2 ANQGSEA. There are 12 residues in the CDR3. V trimming: 5 bases; J trimming: 4 bases; junction bases outside the gene matches: 3. Here the CDR3 reads CSVNTGGTEAFF. The CDR3 coding sequence is TGCAGCGTTAACACAGGGGGCACTGAAGCTTTCTTT. Full variable domain (remainder filled in from reference TRBV29-1 and TRBJ1-1): SAVISQKPSRDICQRGTSLTIQCQVDSQVTMMFWYRQQPGQSLTLIATANQGSEATYESGFVIDKFPISRPNLTFSTLTVSNMSPEDSSIYLCSVNTGGTEAFFGQGTRLTVV.

The gene calls are TRBV7-9 and TRBJ1-1; D may be TRBD1 (6 bases). Per germline, CDR1 SEHNR and CDR2 FQNEAQ (reference sequence). V lost 5 bases and J 0 bases, leaving 16 bases between the germline ends. The CDR3 consists of 16 residues. CDR3 loop: CASSPRQVHMNTEAFF. CDR3 sequence (DNA): TGTGCCAGCAGCCCCCGACAGGTACACATGAACACTGAAGCTTTCTTT.

V usage is TRBV23-1 and J usage is TRBJ2-3; possible D gene TRBD1, 5 bases. Being an ORF, TRBV23-1 has a function that is uncertain. Trimming removed 1 base at V and 3 bases at J, with 11 bases between. The CDR3 is made up of 15 amino acids. This CDR3 is CASSQFWGATDTQYF. DNA of the CDR3: TGCGCCAGCAGTCAATTTTGGGGCGCGACAGATACGCAGTATTTT.

The CDR3 region is CASSWANSSYEQYV. CDR3 sequence (DNA): TGCGCCAGCAGCTGGGCAAACAGCTCCTACGAGCAGTACGTC. The chain has TRBV5-1 and TRBJ2-7; no reliable D call. V dropped 3 bases and J dropped 0 bases, with 10 bases sitting between them. Germline CDR1 SGHRS, CDR2 YFSETQ. The CDR3 sequence is 14 residues long.

This chain connects TRBV19 to TRBJ1-5; D perhaps matches TRBD1 (5 bases). With 3 bases removed from V and 0 bases from J, the gap between germline ends came to 12 bases. CDR1 LNHDA and CDR2 SQIVND come from the germline V gene (reference sequence). The CDR3 length is 16 residues. CDR3 protein: CASSIRGVYSNQPQHF. CDR3 sequence (DNA): TGTGCCAGTAGTATCCGAGGGGTTTATAGCAATCAGCCCCAGCATTTT.

This rearrangement joins TRBV4-1 to TRBJ2-5, with TRBD1 matching over 10 bases. Looked up from germline, CDR1 is MGHRA and CDR2 is YSYEKL. Losses at the gene ends were 4 bases for V and 4 bases for J; bases not matched to a gene: 9. The CDR3 is made up of 16 amino acids. This CDR3 is CASSLGGQGNGETQYF. CDR3 bases: TGCGCCAGCAGCCTCGGGGGACAGGGGAATGGAGAGACCCAGTACTTC.

The J gene is TRBJ1-3, the V gene TRBV6-5; possible D gene TRBD1, 5 bases. Trimming removed 6 bases at V and 1 base at J, with 10 bases between. Germline V gene lookup returns CDR1 MNHEY and CDR2 SVGAGI. The CDR3 spans 14 residues. In DNA, the CDR3 is TGTGCCAGCAGCCGGGACTCTTCTGGAAACACCATATATTTT. This codes for CASSRDSSGNTIYF.